Below, one T cell receptor beta chain is given with its context. This specimen comes from a study of healthy donors' naive CD4 and CD8 T cells. A linear amplification protocol produced the TCR libraries from approximately 460 ng of total RNA. TCRdb ran MiXCR on the reads and lists one entry per CDR3 protein. The table includes 180,000 or so distinct CDR3 sequences, about 70% detected once. The CDR3 extends over 12 amino acids. V was clipped by 6 bases and J by 8 bases, with 16 bases between them. Germline assignment: CDR1 SQVTM and CDR2 ANQGSEA. Material for sequencing was naive CD4+ and CD8+ T cells sorted from blood, pooled from several donors. The V and J genes are TRBV29-1 and TRBJ1-2; D might be TRBD1 (5 bases). The TCR comes from a pool of human donors in good health; the sample pools cells from several healthy donors. The CDR3 DNA follows: TGCAGCGTCCAGGGACGGCCGAGGGGCTACACCTTC. Translating gives CSVQGRPRGYTF.